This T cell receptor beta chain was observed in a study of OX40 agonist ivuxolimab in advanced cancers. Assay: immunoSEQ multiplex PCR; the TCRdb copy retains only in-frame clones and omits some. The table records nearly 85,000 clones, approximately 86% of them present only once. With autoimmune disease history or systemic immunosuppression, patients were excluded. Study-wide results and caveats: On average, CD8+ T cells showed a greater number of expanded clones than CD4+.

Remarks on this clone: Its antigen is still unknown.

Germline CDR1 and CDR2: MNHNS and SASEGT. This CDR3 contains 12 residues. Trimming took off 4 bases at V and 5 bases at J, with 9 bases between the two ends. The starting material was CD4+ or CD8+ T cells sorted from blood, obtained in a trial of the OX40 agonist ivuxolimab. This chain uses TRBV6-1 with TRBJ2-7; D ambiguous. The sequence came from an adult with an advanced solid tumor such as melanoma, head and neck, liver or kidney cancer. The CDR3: CASSAKGNEQYF. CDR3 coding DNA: TGTGCCAGCAGTGCTAAGGGTAACGAGCAGTACTTC.